This T cell receptor (beta chain) was captured by sequencing in a study of beta chain features in type 1 diabetes. Expressed TCRB transcripts were sequenced because the entire RNA isolate underwent reverse transcription. The assay was immunoSEQ multiplex PCR, and TCRdb's table has in-frame clones only and misses some. The table shows a few hundred thousand clones, with approximately 12% occurring only once. Whole-study results and caveats: Among patients, naive, central memory and Treg TCRB repertoires appeared more similar than among healthy donors. Shorter TCRB CDR3s, moderately but significantly so, were found in Type 1 diabetes patients in all four CD4+ subsets.

Points on this clone: What it recognizes is unknown.

In germline, CDR1 is SGHVS, CDR2 FQNEAQ. V gave up 7 bases and J gave up 6 bases, with 19 bases separating them. The CDR3 length is 15 residues. Material for sequencing was naive CD4+ T cells from blood. The clonotype was recovered from a woman aged 18-29 years with type 1 diabetes. The V and J genes are TRBV7-8 and TRBJ2-1, with D perhaps matching TRBD2 (7 bases). In DNA, the CDR3 is TGTGCCAGCAATAAGGGGGGACTAATGGGCAATGAGCAGTTCTTC. Translating it yields CASNKGGLMGNEQFF. Supplemented by reference TRBV7-8 and TRBJ2-1, the full variable domain reads GAGVSQSPRYKVAKRGQDVALRCDPISGHVSLFWYQQALGQGPEFLTYFQNEAQLDKSGLPSDRFFAERPEGSVSTLKIQRTQQEDSAVYLCASNKGGLMGNEQFFGPGTRLTVL.